The clone carrying this T cell receptor (beta chain) was counted once. Isolated RNA was reverse transcribed into cDNA used as the sequencing template. Data came from immunoSEQ multiplex PCR; TCRdb stores just in-frame clones and leaves some out. The table has approximately 280,000 clones, 55% to 75% seen once; the top ten hold under 2%. Sample treatment: oral pan-JAK inhibitor, 5-10 mg twice daily. The sample belongs to a study of CD8+ T cells in alopecia areata. Per germline, CDR1 LGHNA and CDR2 YSLEER. Trimming took off 4 bases at V and 0 bases at J, with 16 bases between the two ends. This CDR3 is built from 17 residues.

The origin of this receptor is a human donor with alopecia areata. The chain uses TRBV4-3 and TRBJ2-1, with a tentative D call TRBD1 (6 bases). This specimen was CD4+ T cells sorted from blood, taken at week 24, from a patient treated with tofacitinib. This chain's CDR3 is CASSPTADSLSYNEQFF. In DNA form, the CDR3 reads TGCGCCAGCAGCCCCACCGCGGACAGCCTCTCCTACAATGAGCAGTTCTTC.